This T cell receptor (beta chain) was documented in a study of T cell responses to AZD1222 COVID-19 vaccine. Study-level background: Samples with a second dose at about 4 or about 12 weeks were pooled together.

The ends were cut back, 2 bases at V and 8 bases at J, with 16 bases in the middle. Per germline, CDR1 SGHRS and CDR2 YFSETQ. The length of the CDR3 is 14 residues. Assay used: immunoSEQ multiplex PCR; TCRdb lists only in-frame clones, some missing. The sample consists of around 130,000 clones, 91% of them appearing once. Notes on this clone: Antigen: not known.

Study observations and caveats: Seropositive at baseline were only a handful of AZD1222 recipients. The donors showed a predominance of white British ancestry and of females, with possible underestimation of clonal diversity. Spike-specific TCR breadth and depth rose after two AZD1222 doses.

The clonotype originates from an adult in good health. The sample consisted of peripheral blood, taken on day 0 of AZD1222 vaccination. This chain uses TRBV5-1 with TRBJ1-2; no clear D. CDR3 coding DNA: TGCGCCAGCAGCTTAATAGGACCGAGTGAAGGCTACACCTTC. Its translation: CASSLIGPSEGYTF.